This T cell receptor (beta chain) derives from a study of monozygotic twins with inflammatory bowel disease. TCRdb reprocessed the 5' RACE reads; each CDR3 protein has one entry and no DNA is given. Here the sample table reports 350,000 to 500,000 distinct CDR3 sequences. Regarding the study as a whole: Especially with disease activity, IBD patients shared fewer clonotypes with others than healthy twins did. Distinguishing T cell subtypes was not possible. Against healthy co-twins, IBD patients had lower TCRbeta diversity (measured by inverse Simpson).

Phlebotomy per donor yielded a single 2.5 ml blood sample. As for this clonotype: No antigen is known for it.

Sequencing was carried out using blood. The TCR originated in a human donor with ulcerative colitis or Crohn's disease, or a healthy co-twin of an affected twin (not recorded which).

The CDR3 is CASAGASGSTDTQYF. The genes are TRBV5-1 and TRBJ2-3; TCRdb calls TRBD2, which cannot be checked without DNA. The CDR3 is made up of 15 amino acids. Germline CDR1 and CDR2: SGHRS and YFSETQ.